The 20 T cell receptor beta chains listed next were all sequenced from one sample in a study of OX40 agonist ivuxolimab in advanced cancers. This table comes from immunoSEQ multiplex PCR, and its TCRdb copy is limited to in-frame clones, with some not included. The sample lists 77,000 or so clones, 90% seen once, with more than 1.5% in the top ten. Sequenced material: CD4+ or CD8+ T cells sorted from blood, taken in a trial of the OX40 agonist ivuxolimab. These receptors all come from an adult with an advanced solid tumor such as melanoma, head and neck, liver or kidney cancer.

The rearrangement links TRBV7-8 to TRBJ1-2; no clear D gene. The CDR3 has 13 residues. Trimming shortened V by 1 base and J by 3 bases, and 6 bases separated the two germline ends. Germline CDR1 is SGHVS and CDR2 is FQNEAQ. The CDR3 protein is CASSLGQDYGYTF. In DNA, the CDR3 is TGTGCCAGCAGCTTAGGTCAGGACTATGGCTACACCTTC.

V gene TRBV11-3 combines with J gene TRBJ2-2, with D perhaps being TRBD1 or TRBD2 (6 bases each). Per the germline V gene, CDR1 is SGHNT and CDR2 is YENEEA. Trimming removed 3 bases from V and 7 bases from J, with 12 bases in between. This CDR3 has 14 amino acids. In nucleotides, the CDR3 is TGTGCCAGCAGCTTGACGGGGGCCATCGGGGAGCTGTTTTTT. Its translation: CASSLTGAIGELFF. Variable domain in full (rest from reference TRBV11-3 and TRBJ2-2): EAGVVQSPRYKIIEKKQPVAFWCNPISGHNTLYWYLQNLGQGPELLIRYENEEAVDDSQLPKDRFSAERLKGVDSTLKIQPAELGDSAVYLCASSLTGAIGELFFGEGSRLTVL.

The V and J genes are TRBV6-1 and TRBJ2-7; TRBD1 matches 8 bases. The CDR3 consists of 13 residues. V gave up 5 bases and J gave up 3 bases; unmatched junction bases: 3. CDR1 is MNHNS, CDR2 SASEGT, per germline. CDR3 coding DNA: TGTGCCAGCAGTCGACAGGGGCTCTACGAGCAGTACTTC. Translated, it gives CASSRQGLYEQYF.

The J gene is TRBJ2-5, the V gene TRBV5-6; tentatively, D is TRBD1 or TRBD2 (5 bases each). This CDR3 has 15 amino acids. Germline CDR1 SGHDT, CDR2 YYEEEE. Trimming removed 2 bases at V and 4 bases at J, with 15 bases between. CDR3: CASSFQGSVAETQYF. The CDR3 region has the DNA TGTGCCAGCAGCTTCCAGGGTAGCGTGGCAGAGACCCAGTACTTC.

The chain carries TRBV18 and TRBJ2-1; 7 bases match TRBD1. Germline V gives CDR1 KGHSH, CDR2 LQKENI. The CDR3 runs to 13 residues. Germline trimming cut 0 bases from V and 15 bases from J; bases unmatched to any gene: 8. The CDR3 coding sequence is TGTGCCAGCTCACCACCGGGACAGCCCAGCCGGTTCTTC. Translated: CASSPPGQPSRFF.

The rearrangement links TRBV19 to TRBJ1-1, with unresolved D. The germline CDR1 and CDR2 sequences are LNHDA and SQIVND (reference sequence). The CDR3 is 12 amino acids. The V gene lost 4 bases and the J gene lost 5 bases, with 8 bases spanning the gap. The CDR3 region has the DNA TGTGCCAGTAGTAGGGCCCAGACTGAAGCTTTCTTT. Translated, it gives CASSRAQTEAFF. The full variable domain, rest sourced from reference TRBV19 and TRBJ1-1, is DGGITQSPKYLFRKEGQNVTLSCEQNLNHDAMYWYRQDPGQGLRLIYYSQIVNDFQKGDIAEGYSVSREKKESFPLTVTSAQKNPTAFYLCASSRAQTEAFFGQGTRLTVV.

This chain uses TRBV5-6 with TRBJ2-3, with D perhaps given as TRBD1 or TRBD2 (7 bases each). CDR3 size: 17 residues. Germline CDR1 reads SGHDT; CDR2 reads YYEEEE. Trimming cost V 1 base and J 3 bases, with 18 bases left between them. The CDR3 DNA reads TGTGCCAGCAGCTTGTTCAGGGGGGGATCTAGGACAGATACGCAGTATTTT. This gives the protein CASSLFRGGSRTDTQYF.

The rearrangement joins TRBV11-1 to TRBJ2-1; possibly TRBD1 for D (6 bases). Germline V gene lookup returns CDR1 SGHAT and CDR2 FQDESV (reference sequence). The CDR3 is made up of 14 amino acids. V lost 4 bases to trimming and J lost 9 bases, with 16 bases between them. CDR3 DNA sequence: TGTGCCAGCAGCTCTGTGGGGGCGTCTGGTGAGCAGTTCTTC. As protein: CASSSVGASGEQFF.

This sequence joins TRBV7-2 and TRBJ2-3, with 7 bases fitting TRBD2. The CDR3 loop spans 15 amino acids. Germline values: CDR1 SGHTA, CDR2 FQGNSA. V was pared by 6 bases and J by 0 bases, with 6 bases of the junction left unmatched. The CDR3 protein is CASSRDSGSTDTQYF. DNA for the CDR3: TGTGCCAGCAGTCGCGATAGCGGGAGCACAGATACGCAGTATTTT.

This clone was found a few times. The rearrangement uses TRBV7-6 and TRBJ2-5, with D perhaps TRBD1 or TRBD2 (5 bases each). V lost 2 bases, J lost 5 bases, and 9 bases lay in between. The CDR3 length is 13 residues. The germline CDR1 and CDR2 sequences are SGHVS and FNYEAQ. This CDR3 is CASSLWGSETQYF. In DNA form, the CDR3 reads TGTGCCAGCAGCTTATGGGGGTCGGAGACCCAGTACTTC.

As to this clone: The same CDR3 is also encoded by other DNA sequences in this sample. The CDR3 DNA is TGTGCCAGCAGCTTCCGCGGCACAGATACGCAGTATTTT. This sequence encodes CASSFRGTDTQYF. The chain employs TRBV7-9 and TRBJ2-3; D is ambiguous. The germline V gene encodes CDR1 SEHNR and CDR2 FQNEAQ (reference sequence). The CDR3 length is 13 residues. Trimming removed 3 bases at V and 1 base at J, with 5 bases between.

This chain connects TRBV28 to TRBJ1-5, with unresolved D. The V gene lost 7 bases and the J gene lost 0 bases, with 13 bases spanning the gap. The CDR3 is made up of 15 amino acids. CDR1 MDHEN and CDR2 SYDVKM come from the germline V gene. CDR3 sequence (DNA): TGTGCCAGCACCGCCGGCCCCAATAGCAATCAGCCCCAGCATTTT. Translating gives CASTAGPNSNQPQHF.

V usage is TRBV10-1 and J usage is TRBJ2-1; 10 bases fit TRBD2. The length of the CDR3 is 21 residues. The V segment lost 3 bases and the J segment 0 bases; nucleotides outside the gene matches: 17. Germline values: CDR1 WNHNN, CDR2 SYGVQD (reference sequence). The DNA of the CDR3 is TGCGCCAGCAGTGACCCCCAAACTAGCGGGACTACAGGAGGCTCCTACAATGAGCAGTTCTTC. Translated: CASSDPQTSGTTGGSYNEQFF.

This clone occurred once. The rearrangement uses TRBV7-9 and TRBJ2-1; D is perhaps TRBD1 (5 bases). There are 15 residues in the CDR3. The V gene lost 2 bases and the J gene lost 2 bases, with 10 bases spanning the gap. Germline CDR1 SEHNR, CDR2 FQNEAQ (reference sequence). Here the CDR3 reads CASSLTQGTYNEQFF. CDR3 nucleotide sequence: TGTGCCAGCAGCTTAACTCAGGGCACCTACAATGAGCAGTTCTTC.

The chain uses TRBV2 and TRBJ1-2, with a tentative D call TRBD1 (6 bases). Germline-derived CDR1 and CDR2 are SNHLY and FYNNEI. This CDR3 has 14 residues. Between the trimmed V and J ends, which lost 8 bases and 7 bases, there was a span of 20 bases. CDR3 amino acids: CASGRGHGPRGYTF. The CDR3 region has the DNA TGTGCCAGCGGGAGGGGACATGGTCCCCGTGGCTACACCTTC.

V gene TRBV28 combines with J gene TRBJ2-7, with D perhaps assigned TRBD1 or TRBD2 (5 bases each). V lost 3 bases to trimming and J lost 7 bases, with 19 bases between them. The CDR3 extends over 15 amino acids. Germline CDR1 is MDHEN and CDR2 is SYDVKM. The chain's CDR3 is CASSFVRDPRREQYF. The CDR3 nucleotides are TGTGCCAGCAGTTTTGTCCGGGACCCCCGGAGGGAGCAGTACTTC.

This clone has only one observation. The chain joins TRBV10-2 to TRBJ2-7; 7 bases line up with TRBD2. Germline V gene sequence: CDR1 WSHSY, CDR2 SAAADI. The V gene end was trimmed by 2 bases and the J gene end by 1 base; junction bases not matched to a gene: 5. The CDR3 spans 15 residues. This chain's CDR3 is CASSERGSHSYEQYF. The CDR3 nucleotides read TGCGCCAGCAGTGAGCGCGGGAGTCATTCCTACGAGCAGTACTTC.

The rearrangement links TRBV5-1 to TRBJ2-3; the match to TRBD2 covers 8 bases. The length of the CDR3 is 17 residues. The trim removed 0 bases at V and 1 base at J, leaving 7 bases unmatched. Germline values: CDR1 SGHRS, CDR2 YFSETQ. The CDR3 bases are TGCGCCAGCAGCTTGGTGGGGCGGGGGGCTGGCACAGATACGCAGTATTTT. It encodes CASSLVGRGAGTDTQYF. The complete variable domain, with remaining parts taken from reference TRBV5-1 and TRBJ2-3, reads KAGVTQTPRYLIKTRGQQVTLSCSPISGHRSVSWYQQTPGQGLQFLFEYFSETQRNKGNFPGRFSGRQFSNSRSEMNVSTLELGDSALYLCASSLVGRGAGTDTQYFGPGTRLTVL.

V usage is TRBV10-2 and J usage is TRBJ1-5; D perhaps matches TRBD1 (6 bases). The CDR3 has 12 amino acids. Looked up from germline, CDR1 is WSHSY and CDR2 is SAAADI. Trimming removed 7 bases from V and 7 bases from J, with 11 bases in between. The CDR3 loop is CASTGGGQPQHF. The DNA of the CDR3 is TGCGCCAGCACCGGAGGGGGACAGCCCCAGCATTTT.

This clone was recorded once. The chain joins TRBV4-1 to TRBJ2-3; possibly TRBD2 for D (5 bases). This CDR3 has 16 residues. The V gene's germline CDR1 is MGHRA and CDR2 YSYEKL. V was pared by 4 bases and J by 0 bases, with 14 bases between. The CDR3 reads CASSRFGAASTDTQYF. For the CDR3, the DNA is TGCGCCAGCAGCCGATTCGGAGCGGCTAGCACAGATACGCAGTATTTT.